Listed here is a single TCR beta chain. What it binds is unknown. This record comes from a study of cytomegalovirus exposure and HLA in healthy donors. The primer mix had 60 Vbeta and 13 Jbeta primers. Repertoires were generated with immunoSEQ multiplex PCR, while TCRdb's copy carries only in-frame clones and drops some. In the table there are 150,000 or so clones, over 70% of which are singletons. The CDR3 spans 17 residues. CDR1 is LNHDA and CDR2 is SQIVND in the germline V gene (reference sequence). The V segment lost 3 bases and the J segment 3 bases; nucleotides outside the gene matches: 9. Findings and caveats of the study: Follow-up analysis seemed to connect common viral pathogens with several of the most significant clusters identified. In vitro confirmation showed a few CMV-associated chains to be CMV antigen specific. Only CMV serostatus was available as immune exposure information. According to an earlier analysis, most TCR beta V segments yielded productive rearrangements about 87% or about 30% of the time.

The TCR sequence derives from a woman aged 40 to 50 in good health and CMV-seropositive. The chain employs TRBV19 and TRBJ1-1; 11 bases agree with TRBD1. Sequenced material: PBMCs. The DNA of the CDR3 is TGTGCCAGTAGTATCCTGGGACAGGGGGTATGGTACACTGAAGCTTTCTTT. Its translation: CASSILGQGVWYTEAFF.